One TCR beta chain is described in this entry. Its specificity is not known. This sample is part of a study of T cell clones after liver transplantation. Unstimulated PBMCs were sorted into CD3+CD4+ and CD3+CD8+ populations. Study conclusions and caveats: Graft donor-reactive T cells may have migrated into the graft rather than being deleted.

This CDR3 spans 13 amino acids. Germline V lookup: CDR1 MNHEY, CDR2 SVGAGI. Trimming stripped 6 bases from V and 6 bases from J, with 14 bases between. Clones were read by immunoSEQ multiplex PCR, and TCRdb kept only the in-frame ones, dropping some. The table includes about 76,000 clones, around four fifths detected once. Sequencing was performed on CD4+ T cells from blood, taken at the 22-month timepoint. J is TRBJ1-2 and V is TRBV6-5; D perhaps matches TRBD1 (6 bases). This receptor was obtained from a human patient who received a liver transplant. Some T cells may be graft donor cells. The CDR3 sequence: CASRVDGDNGYTF. The DNA of the CDR3 is TGTGCCAGCAGGGTCGATGGGGACAATGGCTACACCTTC.